This T cell receptor beta chain was captured by sequencing in a study of CD8+ T cells in alopecia areata. Noted treatment: oral pan-JAK inhibitor, 5-10 mg twice daily. Those with alopecia areata gave lesional scalp punch biopsies and peripheral blood. Germline V lookup: CDR1 MNHEY, CDR2 SVGAGI. This CDR3 has 14 residues. V lost 7 bases, J lost 1 base, and 13 bases lay in between. Study-level results: Many expanded lesional clones stayed in scalp and blood while on tofacitinib. Among the top 100, expanded CD8+ clones were significantly decreased by tofacitinib, as was scalp clonality. Especially in alopecia totalis/universalis, lesional scalp showed greater clonality than normal scalp did.

Note on this clone: The antigen is unknown.

It was cDNA, reverse transcribed from extracted RNA, that served as the sequencing template. Assay used: immunoSEQ multiplex PCR; TCRdb lists only in-frame clones, some missing. In the table there are 90,000 or so clones, roughly 40% of which are singletons. This clonotype was obtained from a human donor with alopecia areata. The chain employs TRBV6-5 and TRBJ1-1; no definite D call. Sequencing used CD8+ T cells sorted from blood, obtained at week 24, from a patient treated with tofacitinib. In DNA, the CDR3 is TGTGCCAGCACCCTCTCAGGAGGGAACACTGAAGCTTTCTTT. Protein product: CASTLSGGNTEAFF.